Below, 9 T cell receptor beta chains from the same sample are listed, as sequenced in a study of blood T cell repertoires in COVID-19. Produced via immunoSEQ multiplex PCR; TCRdb's table is partial and in-frame only. Seen here are 60,000 to 65,000 clones, around 82% observed once, and the top ten hold about 15%. Sample: peripheral blood. The receptors were gathered from a man in his 60s with COVID-19, enrolled during active disease.

The V call is TRBV30, the J call TRBJ1-5; 7 nucleotides match TRBD1. CDR1 and CDR2 from the germline V gene are GTSNPN and SVGIG (reference sequence). CDR3 length: 15 amino acids. The V segment lost 1 base and the J segment 2 bases; nucleotides outside the gene matches: 5. The CDR3 sequence: CAWSGQGIGNQPQHF. As DNA, the CDR3 is TGTGCCTGGAGTGGACAGGGAATCGGCAATCAGCCCCAGCATTTT.

The V gene is TRBV11-2, the J gene TRBJ1-5; weak D call: TRBD1 (6 bases). The germline V gene has CDR1 SGHAT and CDR2 FQNNGV. V was clipped by 5 bases and J by 2 bases, with 13 bases between them. The CDR3 is 15 amino acids. The CDR3 coding sequence is TGTGCCAGCAGCAGGGGGGCGGGGGGCAATCAGCCCCAGCATTTT. Residues: CASSRGAGGNQPQHF.

V is TRBV11-2 and J is TRBJ1-2; D not resolved. The CDR3 has 15 residues. Germline V gene sequence: CDR1 SGHAT, CDR2 FQNNGV. V was trimmed by 5 bases and J by 7 bases, leaving 20 bases between them. The CDR3 loop reads CASSPFTAADSGYTF. In nucleotides, the CDR3 is TGTGCCAGCAGCCCATTCACCGCGGCGGACTCTGGCTACACCTTC.

This clone was seen only once. The chain joins TRBV11-3 to TRBJ2-3; D may be TRBD1 (6 bases). Germline V gives CDR1 SGHNT, CDR2 YENEEA. Trimming pared 4 bases from V and 6 bases from J, leaving 20 bases between. The CDR3 length is 16 residues. The CDR3 DNA sequence: TGTGCCAGCAGCTCCACCTGGGGACACGATTCGGATACGCAGTATTTT. This codes for CASSSTWGHDSDTQYF.

V and J are TRBV7-3 and TRBJ2-1; 8 nucleotides line up with TRBD2. The J segment lost 0 bases and the V segment lost 5 bases, leaving 6 bases of the junction unmatched. The CDR3 runs to 16 residues. Germline CDR1 reads SGHTA; CDR2 reads FQGTGA. The CDR3 DNA reads as TGTGCCAGCAGCCCGCTCAGCGGGAGCTCCTACAATGAGCAGTTCTTC. Its protein product is CASSPLSGSSYNEQFF. The whole variable domain, filled in from reference TRBV7-3 and TRBJ2-1, reads GAGVSQTPSNKVTEKGKYVELRCDPISGHTALYWYRQSLGQGPEFLIYFQGTGAADDSGLPNDRFFAVRPEGSVSTLKIQRTERGDSAVYLCASSPLSGSSYNEQFFGPGTRLTVL.

The rearrangement uses TRBV7-3 and TRBJ2-2; TRBD1 aligns across 10 bases. The V segment lost 6 bases and the J segment 4 bases; nucleotides outside the gene matches: 5. From germline, CDR1 is SGHTA and CDR2 FQGTGA. The CDR3 spans 15 residues. CDR3 DNA sequence: TGTGCCAGCAGGGAGACAGGGGGCAGCACCGGGGAGCTGTTTTTT. Amino acid sequence: CASRETGGSTGELFF.

As DNA, the CDR3 is TGTGCCAGCTCACCACAGTTTGACAGGAACACCGGGGAGCTGTTTTTT. Amino acid sequence: CASSPQFDRNTGELFF. This chain uses TRBV18 with TRBJ2-2, with D tentatively TRBD1 (5 bases). Trimming removed 1 base from V and 1 base from J, with 10 bases in between. The CDR3 is made up of 16 amino acids. Germline assignment: CDR1 KGHSH and CDR2 LQKENI.

This chain links TRBV7-6 with TRBJ2-7; 11 nucleotides line up with TRBD1. The germline CDR1 and CDR2 sequences are SGHVS and FNYEAQ. CDR3 length: 17 amino acids. With V trimmed by 5 bases and J by 0 bases, 9 bases remained unmatched. The CDR3 is CASSLIAGQGDSYEQYF. In nucleotides, the CDR3 is TGTGCCAGCAGCCTTATCGCGGGACAGGGGGACTCCTACGAGCAGTACTTC.

In this sample, this clone turned up once. The genes are TRBV10-3 and TRBJ2-7; a possible D gene is TRBD2 (5 bases). The CDR3 sequence is 15 residues long. Trimming pared 6 bases from V and 2 bases from J, leaving 17 bases between. Per the germline V gene, CDR1 is ENHRY and CDR2 is SYGVKD. The CDR3 coding sequence is TGTGCCATCAGAGCGGAGAACCTTGGCGCCTACGAGCAGTACTTC. Its protein is CAIRAENLGAYEQYF.